The TCR beta chain under discussion was sequenced for a study of cytomegalovirus exposure and HLA in healthy donors. CDR1 SGHTA and CDR2 FQGNSA come from the germline V gene. The CDR3 spans 17 residues. V lost 5 bases and J 4 bases, leaving 24 bases between the germline ends. The PCR used 60 Vbeta and 13 Jbeta primers. The table came from immunoSEQ multiplex PCR; TCRdb's copy has only in-frame clones and leaves some out. This table has 200,000 to 250,000 clones, about 89% appearing once. Sequencing input: PBMCs. The chain links TRBV7-2 to TRBJ2-7, with D perhaps matching TRBD2 (6 bases). The receptor was isolated from a woman aged 18-29 years in good health and CMV-seronegative. The CDR3 region has the DNA TGTGCCAGCAGCGAAGAAGTTCTGGGCGGGAAAAGGTACGAGCAGTACTTC. Protein sequence: CASSEEVLGGKRYEQYF.